This T cell receptor beta chain was sequenced for a study of PD-L1 blockade in urothelial cancer. Across the whole study: About 85% of the roughly 30 patients comprised males who had bladder-origin urothelial cancer. Blood samples had a median of 141,255 T cells.

To note about this clone: Its antigen is still unknown.

This sample's time point: pretreatment peripheral blood. Anywhere from 1 to 8 samples came from each patient, spanning pretreatment and on-treatment. V was pared by 0 bases and J by 3 bases, with 21 bases between. In germline, CDR1 is SNHLY, CDR2 FYNNEI. The CDR3 runs to 18 residues. Sequenced by immunoSEQ multiplex PCR; TCRdb stores in-frame clones only, minus some. The data contain over 35,000 clones, roughly nine tenths of them singletons. Notes on the study in general: Sub-median blood TCR clonality before treatment predicted longer survival.

This specimen was PBMCs, taken around atezolizumab (anti-PD-L1) treatment. The receptor was isolated from a woman in her fifties or sixties with urothelial cancer. The chain joins TRBV2 to TRBJ2-7; D gene uncertain. The chain's CDR3 is CASSEALGSALPIYEQYF. In DNA form, the CDR3 reads TGTGCCAGCAGTGAAGCGCTTGGCAGCGCCCTTCCTATCTACGAGCAGTACTTC.